A single sample gave rise to the 4 T cell receptor beta chains below, sequenced in a study of CDR3 diversity in severe acne. Each CDR3 protein is one row after TCRdb ran MiXCR on the PCR reads. The data show more than 80,000 distinct CDR3 sequences, 45% to 55% seen once. The sample was blood. The receptors derive from a male donor with severe acne vulgaris.

This clonotype was seen more than once but under ten times. V and J are TRBV12-3 or TRBV12-4 and TRBJ2-2; 10 nucleotides align to TRBD2. The trim removed 7 bases at V and 6 bases at J, leaving 8 bases unmatched. The CDR3 covers 15 residues. CDR3 residues: CASTLLAGQAGELFF. CDR3 nucleotide sequence: TGTGCCAGCACCCTACTAGCGGGACAGGCCGGGGAGCTGTTTTTT.

Concerning this clonotype itself: This may come from a read error, since a much larger clone is one base off. The CDR3 does not close with the conserved phenylalanine or tryptophan, likely indicating a read error. This rearrangement joins TRBV7-3 to TRBJ2-1, with TRBD1 as a possible D gene (8 bases). The CDR3 is 17 amino acids. Per the germline V gene, CDR1 is SGHTA and CDR2 is FQGTGA. The V end was cut by 3 bases, the J end by 7 bases, with 22 bases between. CDR3 coding DNA: TGTGCCAGCAGCTTCGAGCTCAGAGACAGGGGAGGGAATGAGCAGTTCATC. Amino acids: CASSFELRDRGGNEQFI.

The rearrangement uses TRBV25-1 and TRBJ2-1; 10 positions match TRBD2. V trimming: 4 bases; J trimming: 7 bases; junction bases outside the gene matches: 7. Germline values: CDR1 MGHDK, CDR2 SYGVNS. CDR3 length equals 15 residues. The CDR3 coding sequence is TGTGCCAGCAGTGCCTTAGCGGGACTAGCGAATGAGCAGTTCTTC. This encodes CASSALAGLANEQFF.

V is TRBV7-9 and J is TRBJ2-7; 7 nucleotides align to TRBD2. The CDR3 totals 13 residues. V shed 1 base, J shed 5 bases, and the junction held 2 bases outside the gene matches. CDR1 and CDR2 from the germline V gene are SEHNR and FQNEAQ (reference sequence). Written as DNA, the CDR3 is TGTGCCAGCAGCTTAGGGGAGGGGAACGAGCAGTACTTC. Its translation: CASSLGEGNEQYF.